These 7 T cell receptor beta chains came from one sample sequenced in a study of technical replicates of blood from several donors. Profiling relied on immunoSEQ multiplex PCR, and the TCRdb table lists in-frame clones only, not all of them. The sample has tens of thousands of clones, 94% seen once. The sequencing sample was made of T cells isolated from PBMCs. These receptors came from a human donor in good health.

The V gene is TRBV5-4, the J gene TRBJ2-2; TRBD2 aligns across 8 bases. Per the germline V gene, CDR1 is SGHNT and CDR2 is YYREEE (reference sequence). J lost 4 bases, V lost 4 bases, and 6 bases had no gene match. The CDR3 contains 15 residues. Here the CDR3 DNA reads TGTGCCAGCAGCCCCCTGGCGGGAGGCACCGGGGAGCTGTTTTTT. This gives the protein CASSPLAGGTGELFF.

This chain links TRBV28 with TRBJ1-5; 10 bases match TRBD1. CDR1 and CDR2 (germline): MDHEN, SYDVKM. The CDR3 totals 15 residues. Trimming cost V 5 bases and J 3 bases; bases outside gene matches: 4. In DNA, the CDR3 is TGTGCCAGCAGTGGGACAGGGGTTAACAATCAGCCCCAGCATTTT. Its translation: CASSGTGVNNQPQHF.

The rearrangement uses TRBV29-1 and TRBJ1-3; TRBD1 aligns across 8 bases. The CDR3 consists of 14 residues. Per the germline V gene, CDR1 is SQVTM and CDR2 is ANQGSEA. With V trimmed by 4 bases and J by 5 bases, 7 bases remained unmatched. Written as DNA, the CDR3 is TGCAGCGTTGGGGTGACAGGGGCTAGAAACACCATATATTTT. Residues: CSVGVTGARNTIYF.

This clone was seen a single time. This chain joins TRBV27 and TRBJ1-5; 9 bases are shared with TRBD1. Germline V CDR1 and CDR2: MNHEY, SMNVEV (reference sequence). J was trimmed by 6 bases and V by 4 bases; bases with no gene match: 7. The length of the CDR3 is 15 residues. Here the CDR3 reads CASSSGTGRSQPQHF. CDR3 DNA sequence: TGTGCCAGCAGTTCCGGGACAGGGAGATCTCAGCCCCAGCATTTT.

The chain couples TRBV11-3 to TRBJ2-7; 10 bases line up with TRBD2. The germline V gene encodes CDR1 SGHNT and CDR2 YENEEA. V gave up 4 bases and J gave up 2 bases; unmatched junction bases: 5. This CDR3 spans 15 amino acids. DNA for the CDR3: TGTGCCAGCAGCTGGCTAGCGGGAGACGCCTACGAGCAGTACTTC. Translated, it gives CASSWLAGDAYEQYF. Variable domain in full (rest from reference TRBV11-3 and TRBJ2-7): EAGVVQSPRYKIIEKKQPVAFWCNPISGHNTLYWYLQNLGQGPELLIRYENEEAVDDSQLPKDRFSAERLKGVDSTLKIQPAELGDSAVYLCASSWLAGDAYEQYFGPGTRLTVT.

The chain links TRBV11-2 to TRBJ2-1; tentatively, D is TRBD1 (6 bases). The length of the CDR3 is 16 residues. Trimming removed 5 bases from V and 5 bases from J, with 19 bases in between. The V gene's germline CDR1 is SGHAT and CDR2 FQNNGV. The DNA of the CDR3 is TGTGCCAGCAGCCGCCCCGGACAGTCCCCCCACAATGAGCAGTTCTTC. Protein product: CASSRPGQSPHNEQFF.

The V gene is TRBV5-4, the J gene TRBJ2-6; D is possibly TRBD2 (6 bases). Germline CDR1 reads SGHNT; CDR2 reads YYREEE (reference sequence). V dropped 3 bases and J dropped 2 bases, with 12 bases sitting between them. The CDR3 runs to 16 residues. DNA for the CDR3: TGTGCCAGCAGCTGGTGGCGGGGAACTGGGGCCAACGTCCTGACTTTC. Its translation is CASSWWRGTGANVLTF.